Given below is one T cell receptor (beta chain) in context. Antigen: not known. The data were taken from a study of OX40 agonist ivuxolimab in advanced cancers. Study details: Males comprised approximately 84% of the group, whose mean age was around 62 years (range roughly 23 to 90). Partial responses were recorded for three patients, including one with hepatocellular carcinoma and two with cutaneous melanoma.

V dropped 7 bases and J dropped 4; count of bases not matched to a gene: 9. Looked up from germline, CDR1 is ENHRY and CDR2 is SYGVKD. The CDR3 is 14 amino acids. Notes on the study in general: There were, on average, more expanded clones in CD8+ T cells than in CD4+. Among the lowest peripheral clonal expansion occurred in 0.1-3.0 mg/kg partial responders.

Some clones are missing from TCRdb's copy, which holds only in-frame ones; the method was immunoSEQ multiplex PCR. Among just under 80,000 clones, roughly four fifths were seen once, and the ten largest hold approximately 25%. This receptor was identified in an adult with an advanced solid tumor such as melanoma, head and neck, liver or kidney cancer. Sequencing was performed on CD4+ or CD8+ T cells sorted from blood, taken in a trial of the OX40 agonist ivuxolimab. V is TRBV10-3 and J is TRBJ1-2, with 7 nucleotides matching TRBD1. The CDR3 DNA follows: TGTGCCATCAAGGGGGACAGATTCTTCTATGGCTACACCTTC. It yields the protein CAIKGDRFFYGYTF.